A single sample is the source of the 30 T cell receptor beta chains below, sequenced in a study of T-cell memory formation after mild COVID-19. Each CDR3 protein gets one entry after TCRdb re-called the 5' RACE reads with MiXCR. The table has a few hundred thousand distinct CDR3 sequences, approximately 8.4% seen once; the top ten hold under 25%. The specimen was PBMCs or a T cell subset sorted from them (not recorded which). Source of these receptors: a man in his late teens or twenties who had mild COVID-19 (a few samples of this study predate the infection). Cell type and time point are not known.

This clonotype was counted between two and nine times. The rearrangement joins TRBV12-3 or TRBV12-4 to TRBJ2-3; 8 positions agree with TRBD2. The CDR3 has 16 residues. V lost 5 bases to trimming and J lost 1 base; unmatched junction nucleotides: 8. The CDR3 sequence: CASSPTGSGGTDTQYF. CDR3 in DNA: TGTGCCAGCAGTCCGACGGGTAGCGGGGGCACAGATACGCAGTATTTT.

This clonotype was seen only a few times. The chain combines TRBV6-2 or TRBV6-3 with TRBJ2-5, with 9 bases that match TRBD2. The germline V gene encodes CDR1 MNHEY and CDR2 SVGEGT. The CDR3 covers 17 residues. V lost 6 bases, J lost 4 bases, and 15 bases stayed unmatched. The CDR3 region has the DNA TGTGCCAGCAGCCTCGCCAGCGGGGGGAAGGGTGGAGAGACCCAGTACTTC. It is translated as CASSLASGGKGGETQYF.

The chain employs TRBV4-1 and TRBJ2-2, with a weak D call TRBD2 (5 bases). The CDR3 totals 14 residues. CDR1 and CDR2 from the germline V gene are MGHRA and YSYEKL. Deletions cut 3 bases from V and 4 bases from J, with 9 bases between. As DNA, the CDR3 is TGCGCCAGCAGCCAGCGGGTCGGCACCGGGGAGCTGTTTTTT. Translation: CASSQRVGTGELFF.

This clonotype was counted between two and nine times. The gene calls are TRBV9 and TRBJ1-4, with D unresolved. The CDR3 extends over 15 amino acids. Per the germline V gene, CDR1 is SGDLS and CDR2 is YYNGEE. V was clipped by 0 bases and J by 6 bases, with 12 bases between them. In DNA, the CDR3 is TGTGCCAGCAGCGTAGCACCCAGACCGGATGAAAAACTGTTTTTT. Protein sequence: CASSVAPRPDEKLFF.

This clonotype has just a few counts. The chain uses TRBV4-1 and TRBJ1-4; TRBD1 matches 10 bases. V lost 1 base, J lost 6 bases, and 5 bases stayed unmatched. The germline V gene encodes CDR1 MGHRA and CDR2 YSYEKL. The CDR3 has 16 residues. CDR3 nucleotide sequence: TGCGCCAGCAGCCAAGGGGTCGGGACAGGGGATGAAAAACTGTTTTTT. This codes for CASSQGVGTGDEKLFF.

The genes are TRBV28 and TRBJ1-5; 10 nucleotides agree with TRBD1. The CDR3 length is 16 residues. Germline CDR1 reads MDHEN; CDR2 reads SYDVKM. The J segment lost 7 bases and the V segment lost 4 bases, leaving 10 bases of the junction unmatched. The CDR3 protein is CASSSAMTGGGQPQHF. CDR3 bases: TGTGCCAGCAGTTCCGCCATGACAGGGGGCGGCCAGCCCCAGCATTTT.

Only a few counts were recorded for this clonotype. J is TRBJ2-7 and V is TRBV7-6; D might be TRBD2 (5 bases). Per germline, CDR1 SGHVS and CDR2 FNYEAQ. The length of the CDR3 is 17 residues. V was cut by 5 bases and J by 9 bases, with 29 bases left in between. CDR3: CASSLFSSRDGGVWQYF. The CDR3 DNA reads TGTGCCAGCAGCCTTTTTTCTTCCCGTGACGGAGGCGTGTGGCAGTACTTC.

CDR3 DNA: TGTGCCAGCAGGCCATGGACAGGGGCAAACACTGAAGCTTTCTTT. Protein sequence: CASRPWTGANTEAFF. The chain couples TRBV2 to TRBJ1-1; 9 bases are a match to TRBD1. Germline V CDR1 and CDR2: SNHLY, FYNNEI. The CDR3 extends over 15 amino acids. After removal of 6 bases from V and 2 bases from J, the junction contained 7 bases not matched to a gene.

The chain carries TRBV15 and TRBJ1-1, with D unresolved. The CDR3 runs to 12 residues. The V and J ends lost 0 bases and 7 bases respectively, with 6 bases between them. Germline CDR1 and CDR2: LNHNV and YYDKDF (reference sequence). The CDR3 reads CATSREGIEAFF. CDR3 sequence (DNA): TGTGCCACCAGCAGAGAAGGTATTGAAGCTTTCTTT.

This clonotype has more than one count but fewer than ten. The V and J genes are TRBV7-2 and TRBJ1-1; D unresolved. The V and J ends lost 8 bases and 11 bases respectively, with 21 bases between them. The CDR3 sequence is 13 residues long. Germline V gives CDR1 SGHTA, CDR2 FQGNSA. Here the CDR3 DNA reads TGTGCCAGCCAGAGGGAAAGAGGCACTGGGGCTTTCTTT. This translates into CASQRERGTGAFF.

This chain uses TRBV5-1 with TRBJ1-2; D is ambiguous. CDR3 length: 12 residues. The germline V and J ends were trimmed by 4 bases and 5 bases, with 9 bases remaining between them. Germline CDR1 is SGHRS and CDR2 is YFSETQ. CDR3: CASSEDLYGYTF. The CDR3 DNA is TGCGCCAGCAGCGAGGACCTTTATGGCTACACCTTC.

In this sample, this clonotype turned up many times. The chain has TRBV23-1 and TRBJ1-5; D call uncertain. TRBV23-1 is an open reading frame whose function is uncertain. Trimming removed 3 bases at V and 0 bases at J, with 15 bases between. This CDR3 contains 17 residues. CDR3 sequence: CASSHEADTHSNQPQHF. The CDR3 bases are TGCGCCAGCAGTCACGAAGCTGACACCCATAGCAATCAGCCCCAGCATTTT.

This sequence joins TRBV9 and TRBJ2-7; D not certain. Trimming left V 2 bases short and J 0 bases short, with 9 bases between. The CDR3 loop spans 14 amino acids. CDR1 SGDLS and CDR2 YYNGEE come from the germline V gene. The CDR3 reads CASSVLGSSYEQYF. CDR3 DNA: TGTGCCAGCAGCGTTTTAGGCAGCTCCTACGAGCAGTACTTC.

This clonotype was detected only a few times. The J gene is TRBJ1-4, the V gene TRBV5-1; D gene uncertain. This CDR3 spans 13 amino acids. V was cut by 4 bases and J by 6 bases, with 10 bases left in between. CDR1 is SGHRS, CDR2 YFSETQ, per germline. The CDR3 DNA sequence: TGCGCCAGCAGCCCCGAAGGTGATGAAAAACTGTTTTTT. It encodes CASSPEGDEKLFF.

This clonotype was observed a few times. The genes are TRBV20-1 and TRBJ2-3; 10 bases fit TRBD1. Trimming cost V 3 bases and J 5 bases; bases outside gene matches: 14. The CDR3 is made up of 17 amino acids. Looked up from germline, CDR1 is DFQATT and CDR2 is SNEGSKA (reference sequence). The CDR3 loop reads CSASTIGRQGAEDTQYF. For the CDR3, the DNA is TGCAGTGCTAGCACGATAGGACGACAGGGGGCTGAAGATACGCAGTATTTT.

The rearrangement joins TRBV27 to TRBJ2-2; D not certain. Trimming took 5 bases from V and 0 from J, leaving 10 bases between them. The germline gives CDR1 MNHEY, CDR2 SMNVEV (reference sequence). The CDR3 has 15 amino acids. Written as DNA, the CDR3 is TGTGCCAGCAGTATAAGAGCATCGAACACCGGGGAGCTGTTTTTT. Its translation: CASSIRASNTGELFF.

This clonotype appeared a few times. The chain links TRBV7-2 to TRBJ1-1, with no clear D. Between the trimmed V and J ends, which lost 3 bases and 4 bases, there was a span of 15 bases. This CDR3 contains 15 residues. CDR1 is SGHTA, CDR2 FQGNSA, per germline. The CDR3 is CASSLRTVLSTEAFF. The CDR3 DNA reads as TGTGCCAGCAGCTTGCGGACGGTTCTATCCACTGAAGCTTTCTTT.

This clonotype has more than one count but fewer than ten. The chain joins TRBV7-6 to TRBJ2-1, with 11 nucleotides matching TRBD2. CDR1 and CDR2 from the germline V gene are SGHVS and FNYEAQ. This CDR3 is 15 amino acids long. The V segment lost 5 bases and the J segment 5 bases; nucleotides outside the gene matches: 5. Here the CDR3 reads CASSHRLAGNNEQFF. In nucleotides, the CDR3 is TGTGCCAGCAGCCACAGACTAGCGGGGAACAATGAGCAGTTCTTC.

The chain carries TRBV5-4 and TRBJ2-4; maybe TRBD1 (5 bases). CDR1 is SGHNT and CDR2 is YYREEE in the germline V gene (reference sequence). Trimming removed 4 bases from V and 7 bases from J, with 9 bases in between. The CDR3 runs to 12 residues. Here the CDR3 DNA reads TGTGCCAGCAGCGCGGACAAGAACATTCAGTACTTC. Protein product: CASSADKNIQYF.

This clonotype has ten or more counts. The chain carries TRBV9 and TRBJ2-1, with TRBD2 identical over 9 bases. This CDR3 is built from 15 residues. V lost 4 bases and J lost 4; bases outside the gene matches: 6. Germline V gene data show CDR1 as SGDLS and CDR2 as YYNGEE. CDR3 residues: CASSLTSGDYNEQFF. As DNA, the CDR3 is TGTGCCAGCAGCCTGACTAGCGGTGATTACAATGAGCAGTTCTTC.

The chain uses TRBV11-2 and TRBJ2-5, with 8 bases fitting TRBD2. The CDR3 totals 17 residues. Trimming took 3 bases from V and 6 from J; bases not matched to a gene: 15. From germline, CDR1 is SGHAT and CDR2 FQNNGV. CDR3 amino acids: CASSFPGGGTSIKTQYF. CDR3 in DNA: TGTGCCAGCAGCTTTCCAGGAGGCGGGACTAGTATTAAGACCCAGTACTTC.

The rearrangement joins TRBV7-2 to TRBJ2-1; TRBD2 aligns across 9 bases. The CDR3 extends over 15 amino acids. Trimming cost V 3 bases and J 9 bases; bases outside gene matches: 9. Germline CDR1 is SGHTA and CDR2 is FQGNSA. The DNA for the CDR3 is TGTGCCAGCAGCTTGCGGGGGGGTAATAAGCTTGAGCAGTTCTTC. Amino acid sequence: CASSLRGGNKLEQFF.

The chain carries TRBV4-3 and TRBJ1-1, with unresolved D. Germline V gives CDR1 LGHNA, CDR2 YSLEER. Trimming pared 0 bases from V and 8 bases from J, leaving 13 bases between. CDR3 length equals 14 residues. This CDR3 is CASSQERSRPEAFF. CDR3 in DNA: TGCGCCAGCAGCCAAGAAAGGTCACGACCCGAAGCTTTCTTT.

This clonotype was counted many times. The genes are TRBV4-2 and TRBJ2-5, with 8 bases lining up with TRBD2. The V gene end was trimmed by 0 bases and the J gene end by 5 bases; junction bases not matched to a gene: 8. The CDR3 contains 16 residues. The germline gives CDR1 LGHNA, CDR2 YNFKEQ. The chain's CDR3 is CASSQDMSSGWETQYF. The CDR3 nucleotides are TGTGCCAGCAGCCAAGATATGTCTAGCGGGTGGGAGACCCAGTACTTC.

This clonotype has more than one count but fewer than ten. The chain is built from TRBV7-9 and TRBJ1-5; D is possibly TRBD1 (6 bases). This CDR3 has 14 amino acids. Germline V CDR1 and CDR2: SEHNR, FQNEAQ (reference sequence). The V gene lost 5 bases and the J gene lost 4 bases, with 12 bases spanning the gap. In nucleotides, the CDR3 is TGTGCCAGCAGCACATCCCAGGGGAATCAGCCCCAGCATTTT. Protein: CASSTSQGNQPQHF.

CDR3 sequence reads: CSAIMDRVGEQFF. DNA for the CDR3: TGCAGTGCTATCATGGACAGGGTAGGGGAGCAGTTCTTC. This rearrangement joins TRBV20-1 to TRBJ2-1; 8 positions match TRBD1. J was trimmed by 10 bases and V by 4 bases; bases with no gene match: 9. The CDR3 is 13 amino acids. Per the germline V gene, CDR1 is DFQATT and CDR2 is SNEGSKA (reference sequence).

This clonotype was found a few times. The J gene is TRBJ1-4, the V gene TRBV4-2; D is uncertain. Germline CDR1 and CDR2: LGHNA and YNFKEQ. The CDR3 spans 16 residues. Between the trimmed V and J ends, which lost 4 bases and 0 bases, there was a span of 12 bases. CDR3 sequence (DNA): TGTGCCAGCAGCCTATCTACAACCGCAACTAATGAAAAACTGTTTTTT. This encodes CASSLSTTATNEKLFF.

The V call is TRBV19, the J call TRBJ1-5; D unresolved. The CDR3 is made up of 18 amino acids. Germline values: CDR1 LNHDA, CDR2 SQIVND (reference sequence). Trimming pared 1 base from V and 4 bases from J, leaving 20 bases between. The CDR3 spells CASSIGPAQTVRNQPQHF. In nucleotides, the CDR3 is TGTGCCAGTAGTATAGGCCCAGCCCAGACTGTGAGAAATCAGCCCCAGCATTTT.

V usage is TRBV4-3 and J usage is TRBJ1-5; the D gene is possibly TRBD1 (5 bases). The V end was cut by 5 bases, the J end by 6 bases, with 11 bases between. The CDR3 has 13 residues. From germline, CDR1 is LGHNA and CDR2 YSLEER. CDR3 DNA: TGCGCCAGCAGCGTAACAGGAGGTCAGCCCCAGCATTTT. It codes for CASSVTGGQPQHF.

This clonotype was detected ten times or more. The chain couples TRBV4-1 to TRBJ1-2; 7 bases fit TRBD1. Germline CDR1 reads MGHRA; CDR2 reads YSYEKL. This CDR3 is 17 amino acids long. The V and J ends lost 2 bases and 8 bases, in that order; junction bases with no gene match: 17. CDR3 coding DNA: TGCGCCAGCAGCCAACCTACCCGTCGACAGGGACTGAGGGGCTACACCTTC. Protein: CASSQPTRRQGLRGYTF.